These T cell receptor beta chains were read from a single sample in a study of T cell changes during pregnancy in multiple sclerosis. Sequencing was performed with immunoSEQ multiplex PCR; in TCRdb, only in-frame clones are kept and a portion is missing. The sample lists tens of thousands of clones; 88% were seen once. The specimen was CD8+ T cells from peripheral blood mononuclear cells, collected after pregnancy. The receptors here all came from a female donor in good health, enrolled as a control in a pregnancy study. CDR3s leave out the opening cysteine and the closing phenylalanine or tryptophan.

>TRBV7-3|TRBJ2-3
ASSLIGGADTQY
>TRBV13|TRBJ2-1
ASSPSGLAGNEQF
>TRBV4-3|TRBJ1-2
ASSPRTGEGRKYGYT
>TRBV6-5|TRBJ2-1
ASSTRTENNEQF
>TRBV9|TRBJ2-1
ASTSGGPHEQF
>TRBV7-9|TRBJ2-7
ASSSTAGAYEQY
>TRBV4-3|TRBJ2-3
ASSLVAGTGSDTQY
>TRBV7-9|TRBJ2-7
ASSRQGSYEQY
>TRBV27|TRBJ2-1
ASSLSADPVYNEQF
>TRBV2|TRBJ1-1
ASPGGNTEAF
>TRBV5-4|TRBJ2-7
ASSLGTSGSYEQY
>TRBV4-3|TRBJ2-7
ASSLGKNSYEQY
>TRBV28|TRBJ1-1
ASSWAGPTEAF
>TRBV7-6|TRBJ1-5
ASSLEAGLYSNQPQH
>TRBV2|TRBJ1-5
ASSEGQGNQPQH
>TRBV18|TRBJ2-5
ASSLGGEGRETQY
>TRBV28|TRBJ2-4
ASRFTDRANIQY
>TRBV5-4|TRBJ2-1
ASSLGGGEQF
>TRBV12-5|TRBJ2-1
ASGLASGGLNEQF
>TRBV7-9|TRBJ1-1
ASSPPGDTEAF
>TRBV9|TRBJ1-6
ASSVESEVLSPLH
>TRBV19|TRBJ1-6
ASSIPHGGRYSPLH
>TRBV7-9|TRBJ1-3
ASSPPRQVLEDTIY
>TRBV5-4|TRBJ2-7
ASSLGGEYEQY
>TRBV4-3|TRBJ2-1
ASSQEGAHNEQF
>TRBV6-5|TRBJ1-1
ASLGSTTEAF
>TRBV6-5|TRBJ2-7
ASSTLDNYEQY
>TRBV6-4|TRBJ2-2
ASSPTETGEAGELF